The present entry profiles one TCR beta chain with its context. The specificity of this receptor is unknown. Base qualities are missing; no much larger clone stands one base away. The source of the sample is a study of T cell responses to AZD1222 COVID-19 vaccine (dated by TCRdb to the early 2020s). Concerning the study at large: A total of 230 to 250 trial participants underwent TCR sequencing, of whom around 210 had received two doses of AZD1222 and some 26 had received two doses of the MenACWY control vaccine. Trial participants were enrolled by age into 18-55, 56-69 and 70-plus year subgroups, with 148, 28 and 57 TCR-sequenced participants respectively.

The CDR3 regions of human TCRbeta chains were subjected to immunosequencing. The authors' analysis ran thus. TCRs in the repertoires were compared against a reference library of SARS-CoV-2-specific TCRs that had been generated with the MIRA antigen-specificity platform. Breadth was defined as the fraction of unique TCRs that were SARS-CoV-2-associated, and depth was defined as the fraction of total T cells that were SARS-CoV-2-associated. Using the MIRA data, each spike-specific TCR was assigned both to the spike region to which the TCR was reactive and to a CD4 or CD8 class. Log10-transformed breadth and depth values were compared by one-way ANOVA with Sidak's multiple comparisons tests. As stored in TCRdb, this immuneACCESS dataset retains in-frame rearrangements with V and J assigned. A fraction of the clones does not appear; measured against another copy, unresolved V genes explain less than half of the discrepancy, and the remainder lacks a known reason. V and J calls and clone size are copied from that table; D and trimming were computed from the DNA. For this sample the table gives 150,000 or so clones, of which about 92% were detected only once. The biggest ten clones account for less than 6.5% of the sample.

From a lookup of the germline V gene, CDR1 and CDR2 are MNHEY and SVGAGI. CDR3 length: 15 amino acids, cysteine to phenylalanine. Solely the CDR3 DNA is kept, with 45 bases framed from the first base. The trim is 3 bases for V and 2 bases for J, with a gap of 13 bases between the germline ends. The investigation overall reported the following: Participants were mostly white British and included more females than males, and it was suggested by the authors that clonal diversity may have been underestimated. A significant rise in spike-specific TCR breadth and depth was observed after two AZD1222 doses relative to day 0 and relative to MenACWY recipients. Because no day 14 peak-response samples were available, repertoires were characterized only after the peak T cell response. Nearly half of unique spike-specific TCRs reportedly recognized epitopes outside regions mutated in the B.1.351 and B.1.1.7 variants. CD4 TCRs associated with the vaccine covered the entire spike protein, and the dominant responses were in regions 160-218 and 743-854. The 56-69-year group was small, and its depth increase did not reach significance, likely because of low power. Conclusions about previously exposed vaccinees are limited because only a handful of AZD1222 recipients were SARS-CoV-2 seropositive at baseline.

The sample's time point, from its label and the paper: about 28 days (+/-7) after the second vaccine dose. AZD1222 recipients with second doses at about 4 weeks or about 12 weeks were pooled, because spike-specific TCR depth and breadth did not differ between schedules. Samples from vaccinated people were obtained from the UK trials COV001 and COV002, which included a single-blind randomized controlled phase 2/3 trial of AZD1222 (ChAdOx1 nCoV-19) in healthy adults. For TCRbeta chain sequencing, PBMC samples were collected from trial participants at day 0 and at day 28 after the second dose. Recombination joined TRBV6-5 with TRBJ1-2; tentative D gene TRBD1, with 6 bases matching. This receptor was taken from an adult who received the AZD1222 COVID-19 vaccine. The sequencing used peripheral blood, collected 28 days after the second AZD1222 dose. The nucleotide sequence is given as TGTGCCAGCAGTTATTCAACAGGGTTCAACTATGGCTACACCTTC. The translation is CASSYSTGFNYGYTF.